The clone carrying this T cell receptor (beta chain) has more than one count but fewer than ten. Its antigen is unknown. This sample stems from a study of regulatory T cells in long-lasting Graves disease. Findings of the study overall: Persistent cases favored TRBV28, TRBJ1-2 and TRBJ2-5.

Combining iRepertoire HTBI primers with Arm-PCR of CDR3 regions, the authors built TCR beta libraries. Via MiXCR, TCRdb re-called the multiplex PCR reads, giving one row per CDR3 protein. Of a few hundred thousand distinct CDR3 sequences in the sample, about a quarter are singletons; the top ten hold approximately 25%. Noted time point: persistent/refractory GD, antithyroid drugs over 5 years with positive TRAb. The authors made the TCR library using RNA they extracted from PBMCs. J lost 0 bases, V lost 1 base, and 10 bases had no gene match. Germline V gives CDR1 SGHTA, CDR2 FQGTGA. This CDR3 has 19 amino acids.

Sequencing was performed on peripheral blood mononuclear cells (PBMCs), taken when the disease was refractory, from a patient treated with antithyroid drugs. This TCR came from a female donor with Graves disease. V gene TRBV7-3 combines with J gene TRBJ1-5; TRBD1 aligns across 9 bases. CDR3 residues: CASSLKGRDRVISNQPQHF. CDR3 sequence (DNA): TGTGCCAGCAGCTTAAAAGGACGGGACAGGGTGATTAGCAATCAGCCCCAGCATTTT.